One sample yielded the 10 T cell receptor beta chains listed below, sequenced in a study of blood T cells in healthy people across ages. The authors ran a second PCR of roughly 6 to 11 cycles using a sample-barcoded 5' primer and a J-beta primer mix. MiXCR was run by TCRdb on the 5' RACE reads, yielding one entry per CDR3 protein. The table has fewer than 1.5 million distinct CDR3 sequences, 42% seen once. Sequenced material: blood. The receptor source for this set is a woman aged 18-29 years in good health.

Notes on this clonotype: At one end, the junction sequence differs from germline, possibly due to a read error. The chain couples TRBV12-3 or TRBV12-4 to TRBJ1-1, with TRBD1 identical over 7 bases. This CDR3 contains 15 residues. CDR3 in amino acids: CASSFTGAPVTEAFF. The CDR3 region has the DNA TGTGCCAGCAGTTTTACAGGGGCACCCGTCACTGAGGCTTTCTTT.

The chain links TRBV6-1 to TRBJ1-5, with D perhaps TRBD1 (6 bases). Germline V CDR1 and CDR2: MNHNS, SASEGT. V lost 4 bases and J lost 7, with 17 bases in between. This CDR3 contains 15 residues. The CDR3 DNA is TGTGCCAGCAGTGGCCAACAGGGCCTCAGGCAGCCCCAGCATTTT. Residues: CASSGQQGLRQPQHF.

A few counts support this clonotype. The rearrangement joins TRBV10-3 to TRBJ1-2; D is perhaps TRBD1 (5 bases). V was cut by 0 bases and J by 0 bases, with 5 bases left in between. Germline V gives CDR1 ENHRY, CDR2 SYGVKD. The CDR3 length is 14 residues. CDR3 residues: CAISESDTNYGYTF. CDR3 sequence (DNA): TGTGCCATCAGTGAGTCGGACACTAACTATGGCTACACCTTC.

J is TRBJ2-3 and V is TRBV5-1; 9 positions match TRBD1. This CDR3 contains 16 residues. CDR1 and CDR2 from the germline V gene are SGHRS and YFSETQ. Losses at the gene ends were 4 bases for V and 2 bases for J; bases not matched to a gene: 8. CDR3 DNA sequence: TGCGCCAGCAGCCGTAACCCACAGGGGGCCACAGATACGCAGTATTTT. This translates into CASSRNPQGATDTQYF.

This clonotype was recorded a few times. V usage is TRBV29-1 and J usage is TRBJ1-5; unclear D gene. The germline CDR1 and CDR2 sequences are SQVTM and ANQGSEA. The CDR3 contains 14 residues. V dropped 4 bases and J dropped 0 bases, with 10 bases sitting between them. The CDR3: CSVVVGNSNQPQHF. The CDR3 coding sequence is TGCAGCGTTGTGGTCGGCAATAGCAATCAGCCCCAGCATTTT.

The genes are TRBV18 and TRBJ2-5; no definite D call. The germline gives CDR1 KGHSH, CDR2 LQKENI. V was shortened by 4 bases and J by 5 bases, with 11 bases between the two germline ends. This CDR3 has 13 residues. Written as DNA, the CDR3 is TGTGCCAGCTCACTGGTAAAGGAGGAGACCCAGTACTTC. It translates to CASSLVKEETQYF. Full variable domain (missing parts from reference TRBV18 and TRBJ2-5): NAGVMQNPRHLVRRRGQEARLRCSPMKGHSHVYWYRQLPEEGLKFMVYLQKENIIDESGMPKERFSAEFPKEGPSILRIQQVVRGDSAAYFCASSLVKEETQYFGPGTRLLVL.

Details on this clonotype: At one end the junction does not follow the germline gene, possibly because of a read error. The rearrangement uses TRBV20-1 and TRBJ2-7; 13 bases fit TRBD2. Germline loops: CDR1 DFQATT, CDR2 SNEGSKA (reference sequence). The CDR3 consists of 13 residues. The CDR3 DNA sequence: TGCAGTGCCCAACTAGCGGGAGGGCCCGAGCGGTACTTC. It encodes CSAQLAGGPERYF.

The CDR3 sequence: CASSFPTSGGQETQYF. The CDR3 DNA is TGTGCCAGCAGTTTCCCGACTAGCGGGGGGCAAGAGACCCAGTACTTC. The V and J genes are TRBV6-5 and TRBJ2-5; 13 bases align to TRBD2. Trimming at V came to 4 bases and at J to 2 bases, leaving 4 bases not matched to a gene. Per germline, CDR1 MNHEY and CDR2 SVGAGI. The CDR3 covers 16 residues.

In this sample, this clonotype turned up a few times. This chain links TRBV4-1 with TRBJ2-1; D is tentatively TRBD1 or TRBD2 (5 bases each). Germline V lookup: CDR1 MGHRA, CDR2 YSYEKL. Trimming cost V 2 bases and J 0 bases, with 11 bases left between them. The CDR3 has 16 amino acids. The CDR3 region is CASSQNPGGSYNEQFF. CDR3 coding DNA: TGCGCCAGCAGCCAAAACCCTGGGGGCTCCTACAATGAGCAGTTCTTC.

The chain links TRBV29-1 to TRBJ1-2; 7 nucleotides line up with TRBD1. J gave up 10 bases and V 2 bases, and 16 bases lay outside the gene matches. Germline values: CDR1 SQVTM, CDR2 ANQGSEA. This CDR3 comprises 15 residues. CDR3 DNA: TGCAGCGTTGAAAAACCCCCAAGGGGGCCTCGTGACTACACCTTC. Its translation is CSVEKPPRGPRDYTF.